The clone carrying this T cell receptor (beta chain) was detected ten times or more. Its antigen remains unknown. These data are taken from a study of T cells after yellow fever vaccination. Germline V gene data show CDR1 as SGHVS and CDR2 as FNYEAQ. The V end was cut by 6 bases, the J end by 5 bases, with 19 bases between. This CDR3 spans 15 amino acids. TCRdb re-called the 5' RACE reads through MiXCR, storing one row per CDR3 protein. The data show 68,000 or so distinct CDR3 sequences, just over 6.5% seen once. Study-level points and caveats: By day 5 rather than day 15, the secondary response had peaked, though it was weaker. Among primary-vaccination clones, most reappeared after the booster, at 95% to 96% for CD4 and 85% to 90% for CD8.

Sequencing used CD8+ T cells sorted from PBMCs, obtained roughly 47 days after the first yellow fever vaccination. The TCR originated in a man aged 18-30 years who received the YFV17D yellow fever vaccine. The chain uses TRBV7-6 and TRBJ2-5; possible D gene TRBD1, 5 bases. This chain's CDR3 is CASSPRQTAGETQYF. The CDR3 nucleotides are TGTGCCAGCAGTCCCAGACAGACGGCCGGGGAGACCCAGTACTTC.